One sample yielded the 8 T cell receptor beta chains listed below, sequenced in a study of cytomegalovirus exposure and HLA in healthy donors. The PCR used 60 Vbeta and 13 Jbeta primers. The repertoire was sequenced with immunoSEQ multiplex PCR; TCRdb's copy has only in-frame clones and lacks some. This table holds approximately 170,000 clones, roughly 85% found once. The sequencing sample was made of PBMCs. The receptors were sampled from a boy under 10 years old in good health and CMV-seronegative.

This rearrangement joins TRBV10-3 to TRBJ1-3; D is unresolved. CDR1 is ENHRY and CDR2 is SYGVKD in the germline V gene. The CDR3 length is 18 residues. Trimming stripped 0 bases from V and 1 base from J, with 16 bases between. The CDR3 reads CAISESLGGIRSGNTIYF. The CDR3 region has the DNA TGTGCCATCAGTGAGTCTTTAGGAGGGATAAGATCTGGAAACACCATATATTTT.

This clone occurred a few times. The chain is built from TRBV6-4 and TRBJ1-1; 9 nucleotides agree with TRBD1. Germline CDR1 reads MRHNA; CDR2 reads SNTAGT. Trimming cost V 7 bases and J 7 bases; bases outside gene matches: 10. The CDR3 extends over 14 amino acids. The CDR3 DNA is TGTGCCAGCATGAAAAGACAGGGGGATCTTGAAGCTTTCTTT. Its translation is CASMKRQGDLEAFF.

In DNA form, the CDR3 reads TGTGCCAGCAGTGCCCCGGACAGGGTAGATGGGGAGACCCAGTACTTC. It yields the protein CASSAPDRVDGETQYF. V usage is TRBV2 and J usage is TRBJ2-5; TRBD1 aligns across 8 bases. J was trimmed by 5 bases and V by 4 bases; bases with no gene match: 12. The CDR3 covers 16 residues. CDR1 is SNHLY and CDR2 is FYNNEI in the germline V gene. Combining the CDR3 with reference TRBV2 and TRBJ2-5 gives the whole variable domain EPEVTQTPSHQVTQMGQEVILRCVPISNHLYFYWYRQILGQKVEFLVSFYNNEISEKSEIFDDQFSVERPDGSNFTLKIRSTKLEDSAMYFCASSAPDRVDGETQYFGPGTRLLVL.

The rearrangement links TRBV2 to TRBJ2-3; 7 bases agree with TRBD1. V shed 6 bases, J shed 1 base, and the junction held 10 bases outside the gene matches. Per germline, CDR1 SNHLY and CDR2 FYNNEI. The CDR3 runs 16 residues. The CDR3, as DNA: TGTGCCAGCAGCTTTACAGACAGGGCCGGCACAGATACGCAGTATTTT. Protein sequence: CASSFTDRAGTDTQYF. Based on the CDR3 plus reference TRBV2 and TRBJ2-3, the full variable domain is EPEVTQTPSHQVTQMGQEVILRCVPISNHLYFYWYRQILGQKVEFLVSFYNNEISEKSEIFDDQFSVERPDGSNFTLKIRSTKLEDSAMYFCASSFTDRAGTDTQYFGPGTRLTVL.

The chain carries TRBV5-1 and TRBJ2-7; TRBD2 matches 8 bases. V trimming: 3 bases; J trimming: 1 base; junction bases outside the gene matches: 3. This CDR3 spans 14 amino acids. Looked up from germline, CDR1 is SGHRS and CDR2 is YFSETQ. CDR3 loop: CASSYSGASYEQYF. DNA for the CDR3: TGCGCCAGCAGCTATAGCGGGGCGTCCTACGAGCAGTACTTC.

This chain connects TRBV10-1 to TRBJ1-1; D is ambiguous. V lost 2 bases to trimming and J lost 7 bases, with 5 bases between them. CDR3 length equals 11 residues. CDR1 and CDR2 from the germline V gene are WNHNN and SYGVQD (reference sequence). CDR3 sequence: CASSEEGEAFF. The CDR3, as DNA: TGCGCCAGCAGTGAGGAGGGTGAAGCTTTCTTT.

J is TRBJ2-5 and V is TRBV7-9; no clear D gene. Trimming left V 1 base short and J 2 bases short, with 11 bases between. The CDR3 covers 15 residues. Per germline, CDR1 SEHNR and CDR2 FQNEAQ (reference sequence). This CDR3 reads CASSLEWADQETQYF. In nucleotides, the CDR3 is TGTGCCAGCAGCTTAGAGTGGGCAGATCAAGAGACCCAGTACTTC.

This chain joins TRBV27 and TRBJ2-5; perhaps TRBD2 as D (5 bases). CDR3 size: 14 residues. Trimming left V 4 bases short and J 4 bases short, with 13 bases between. The V gene's germline CDR1 is MNHEY and CDR2 SMNVEV (reference sequence). This CDR3 is CASSSWEMGETQYF. DNA for the CDR3: TGTGCCAGCAGTTCCTGGGAGATGGGAGAGACCCAGTACTTC.